This TCR beta chain derives from a study of cytomegalovirus exposure and HLA in healthy donors. With 60 Vbeta and 13 Jbeta primers, the PCR was carried out. The protocol was immunoSEQ multiplex PCR, while the TCRdb copy is restricted to in-frame clones and leaves out a portion. The sample has tens of thousands of clones, about 83% seen once. The sample holds a few counts of this clone. The antigen is undetermined. The study, taken as a whole, reports: Most of the TCR beta V segments (in an earlier analysis) were productive either about 90% or about 30% of the time. The authors excluded some V segments, including TRBV6-2 and TRBV6-3, as indistinguishable. TCR sequences were mostly rare, though some public TCRs occurred in many donors.

Germline CDR1 reads GTSNPN; CDR2 reads SVGIG (reference sequence). Trimming removed 7 bases from V and 3 bases from J, with 9 bases in between. This CDR3 is 11 amino acids long. Sequencing was carried out using PBMCs. The sequence derives from a woman aged 18-35 years in good health and CMV-seropositive. The V and J genes are TRBV30 and TRBJ1-1; a possible D gene is TRBD1 (6 bases). The CDR3 is CAFGQYTEAFF. The CDR3 DNA reads TGTGCCTTCGGACAGTACACTGAAGCTTTCTTT.